These 2 T cell receptor delta chains came from one sample sequenced in a study of γδ T cells in repeated Plasmodium falciparum infection. Flow sorting of PBMC yielded separate Vgamma9/Vdelta2+ and Vdelta2-negative gammadelta T cell populations for bulk repertoire analysis. TCRdb reapplied CATT to the multiplex PCR reads. The table shows approximately 50,000 delta-chain clones, with about 2% occurring only once. The sample was gamma-delta T cells from blood. The receptors shown here come from a pool of human donors (malaria-infected and uninfected, not separated).

This clone appeared many times. The protein TCRdb gives is from a much larger clone and does not agree with this DNA's translation at residue 12, likely a read error; the protein shown here comes from the DNA. Called V gene: TRDV3; the J gene was not called. Germline loops: CDR1 TVYSNPD, CDR2 GDNSRS (reference sequence). CDR3 length: 13 residues. This CDR3 is CASGDTRVDKLTF. The CDR3 DNA reads TGTGCCTCCGGGGACACCCGGGTCGATAAACTCACCTTT.

This clone has just a few counts. The protein TCRdb lists belongs to a much larger clone and differs from this DNA's translation at residue 17, which points to a read error; the protein shown is made from the DNA. This chain joins TRDV1 and TRDJ1, with D tentatively TRDD2 or TRDD3 (8 bases each). The J gene was not available in TCRdb and was assigned here by matching the DNA to germline segments. The V end lost 3 bases, the J end lost 3 bases, and 35 bases lay between the germline ends. The germline V gene has CDR1 TSWWSYY and CDR2 QGS. The CDR3 covers 22 residues. This CDR3 reads CALGDNFFLLRDTGEFADKLIF. The CDR3 DNA is TGTGCTCTTGGGGATAATTTCTTCCTACTTCGGGATACGGGGGAATTTGCCGATAAACTCATCTTT.